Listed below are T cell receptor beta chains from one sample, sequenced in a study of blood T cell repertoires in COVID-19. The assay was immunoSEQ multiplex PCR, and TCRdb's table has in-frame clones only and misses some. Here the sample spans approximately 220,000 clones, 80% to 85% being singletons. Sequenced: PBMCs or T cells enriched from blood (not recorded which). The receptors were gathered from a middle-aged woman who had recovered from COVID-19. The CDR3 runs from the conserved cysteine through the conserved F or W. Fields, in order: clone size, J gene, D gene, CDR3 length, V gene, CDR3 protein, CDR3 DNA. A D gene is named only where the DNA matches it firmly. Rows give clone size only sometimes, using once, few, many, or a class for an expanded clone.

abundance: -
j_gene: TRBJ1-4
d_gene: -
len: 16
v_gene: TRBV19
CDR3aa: CASSKRQEFFNEKLFF
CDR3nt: TGTGCCAGTAGTAAGCGGCAGGAGTTCTTTAATGAAAAACTGTTTTTT

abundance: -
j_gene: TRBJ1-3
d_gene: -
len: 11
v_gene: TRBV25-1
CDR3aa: CASSVGNTIYF
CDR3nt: TGTGCCAGCAGCGTTGGAAACACCATATATTTT

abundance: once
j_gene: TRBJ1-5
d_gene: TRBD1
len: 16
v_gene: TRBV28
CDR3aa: CASSFMGDRGVQPQHF
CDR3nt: TGTGCCAGCAGTTTTATGGGCGACAGGGGGGTTCAGCCCCAGCATTTT

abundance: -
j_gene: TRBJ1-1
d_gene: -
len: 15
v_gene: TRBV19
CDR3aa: CASFTWTEKNTEAFF
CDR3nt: TGTGCCAGTTTCACATGGACAGAGAAGAACACTGAAGCTTTCTTT

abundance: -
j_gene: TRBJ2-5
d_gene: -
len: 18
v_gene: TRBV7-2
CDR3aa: CASSFRRGGPRNQETQYF
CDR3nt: TGTGCCAGCAGTTTTAGGAGAGGCGGCCCACGAAATCAAGAGACCCAGTACTTC

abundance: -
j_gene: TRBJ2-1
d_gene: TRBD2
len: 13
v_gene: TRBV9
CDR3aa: CASSLAGGNEQFF
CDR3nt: TGTGCCAGCTCCTTAGCGGGAGGCAATGAGCAGTTCTTC

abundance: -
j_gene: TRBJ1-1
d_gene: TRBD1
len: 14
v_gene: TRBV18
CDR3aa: CASSPLDRGTEAFF
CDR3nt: TGTGCCAGCTCACCCCTTGACAGGGGCACTGAAGCTTTCTTT

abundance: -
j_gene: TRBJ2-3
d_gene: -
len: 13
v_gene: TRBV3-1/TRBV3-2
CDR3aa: CASSPRRRDTQYF
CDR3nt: TGTGCCAGCAGCCCTAGGAGGAGAGATACGCAGTATTTT

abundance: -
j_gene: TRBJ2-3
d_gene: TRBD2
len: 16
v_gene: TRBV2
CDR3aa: CASRSRLAASTDTQYF
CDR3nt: TGTGCCAGCAGGTCTCGACTAGCCGCTAGCACAGATACGCAGTATTTT

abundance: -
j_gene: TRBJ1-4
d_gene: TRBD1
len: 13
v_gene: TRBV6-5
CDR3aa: CAVQQGAVEKLFF
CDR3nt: TGTGCAGTACAGCAGGGGGCAGTTGAAAAACTGTTTTTT

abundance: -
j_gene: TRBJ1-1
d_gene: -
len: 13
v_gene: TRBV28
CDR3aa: CASSLPGFTEAFF
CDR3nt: TGTGCCAGCAGTTTGCCAGGGTTCACTGAAGCTTTCTTT

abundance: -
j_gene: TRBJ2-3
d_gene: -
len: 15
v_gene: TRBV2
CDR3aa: CASSAGQTGTDTQYF
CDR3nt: TGTGCCAGCAGTGCTGGACAGACTGGCACAGATACGCAGTATTTT

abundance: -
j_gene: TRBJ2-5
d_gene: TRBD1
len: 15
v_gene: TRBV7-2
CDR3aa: CASSLGSGQKETQYF
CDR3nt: TGTGCCAGCAGCTTAGGGTCGGGACAGAAAGAGACCCAGTACTTC

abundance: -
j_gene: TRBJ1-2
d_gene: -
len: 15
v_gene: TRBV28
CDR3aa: CASSLGRGQASGYTF
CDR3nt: TGTGCCAGCAGTCTCGGCAGGGGTCAGGCCAGTGGCTACACCTTC

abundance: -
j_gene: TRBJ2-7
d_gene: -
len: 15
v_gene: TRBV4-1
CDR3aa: CASSHSRQGGHEQYF
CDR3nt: TGCGCCAGCAGCCACTCTCGACAGGGAGGTCACGAGCAGTACTTC

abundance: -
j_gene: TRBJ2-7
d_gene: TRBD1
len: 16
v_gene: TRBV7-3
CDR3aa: CASSLGGRTGRYEQYF
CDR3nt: TGTGCCAGCAGCCTAGGGGGTCGGACAGGGCGCTACGAGCAGTACTTC

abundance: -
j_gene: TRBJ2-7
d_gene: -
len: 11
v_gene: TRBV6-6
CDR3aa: CASSNNYEQYF
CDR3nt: TGTGCCAGCAGCAACAATTACGAGCAGTACTTC

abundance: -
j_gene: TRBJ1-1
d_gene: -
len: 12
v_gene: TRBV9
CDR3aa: CASSVGGRQAFF
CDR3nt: TGTGCCAGCAGCGTAGGCGGCAGACAAGCTTTCTTT

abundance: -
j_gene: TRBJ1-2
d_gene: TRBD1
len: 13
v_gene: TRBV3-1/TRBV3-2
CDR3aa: CASRPTGDYGYTF
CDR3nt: TGTGCCAGCAGGCCGACAGGGGACTATGGCTACACCTTC

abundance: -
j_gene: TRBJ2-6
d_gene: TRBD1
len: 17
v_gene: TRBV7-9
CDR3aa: CASSLVGQGPGANVLTF
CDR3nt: TGTGCCAGCAGCTTAGTGGGACAGGGGCCTGGGGCCAACGTCCTGACTTTC

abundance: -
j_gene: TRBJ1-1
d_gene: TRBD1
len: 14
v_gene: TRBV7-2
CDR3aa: CASSLGRGVTEAFF
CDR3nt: TGTGCCAGCAGCTTAGGCAGGGGGGTCACTGAAGCTTTCTTT

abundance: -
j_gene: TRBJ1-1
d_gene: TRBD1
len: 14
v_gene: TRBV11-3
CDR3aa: CASSPGQGYTEAFF
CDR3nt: TGTGCCAGCAGCCCCGGACAGGGGTATACTGAAGCTTTCTTT

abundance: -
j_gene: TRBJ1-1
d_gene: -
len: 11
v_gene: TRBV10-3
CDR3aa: CAIRENTEAFF
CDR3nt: TGTGCCATACGGGAGAACACTGAAGCTTTCTTT

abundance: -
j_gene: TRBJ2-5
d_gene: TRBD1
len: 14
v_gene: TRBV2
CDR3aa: CASRGDRSQETQYF
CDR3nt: TGTGCCAGCAGGGGGGACAGATCCCAAGAGACCCAGTACTTC

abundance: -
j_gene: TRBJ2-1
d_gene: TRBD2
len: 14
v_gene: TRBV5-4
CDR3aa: CASSSGNSYNEQFF
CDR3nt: TGTGCCAGCAGTAGCGGGAACTCCTACAATGAGCAGTTCTTC

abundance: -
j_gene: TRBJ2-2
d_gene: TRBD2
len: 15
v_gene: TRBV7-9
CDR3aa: CASSIRLANTGELFF
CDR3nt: TGTGCCAGCAGCATTCGACTAGCTAACACCGGGGAGCTGTTTTTT

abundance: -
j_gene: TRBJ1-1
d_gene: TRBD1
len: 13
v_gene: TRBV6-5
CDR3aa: CASSQGALSEAFF
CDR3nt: TGTGCCTCATCCCAGGGGGCGCTCAGTGAAGCTTTCTTT

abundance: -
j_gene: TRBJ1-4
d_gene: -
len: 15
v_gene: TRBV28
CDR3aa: CASSLRGTANEKLFF
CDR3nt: TGTGCCAGCAGTTTACGCGGGACGGCTAATGAAAAACTGTTTTTT

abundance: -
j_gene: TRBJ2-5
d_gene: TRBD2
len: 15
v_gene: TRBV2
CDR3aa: CASSGSGMRGETQYF
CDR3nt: TGTGCCAGCAGTGGAAGCGGGATGAGAGGGGAGACCCAGTACTTC

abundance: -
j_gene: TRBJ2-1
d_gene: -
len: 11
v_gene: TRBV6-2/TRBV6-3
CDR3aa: CASSVAYEQFF
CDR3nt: TGTGCCAGCAGTGTAGCGTATGAGCAGTTCTTC

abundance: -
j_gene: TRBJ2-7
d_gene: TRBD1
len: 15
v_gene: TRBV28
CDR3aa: CASSSSGTGHYEQYF
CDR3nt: TGTGCCAGCAGTTCCTCCGGGACAGGCCACTACGAGCAGTACTTC

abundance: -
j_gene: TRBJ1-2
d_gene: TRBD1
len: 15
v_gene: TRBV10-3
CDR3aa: CAISESEGANYGYTF
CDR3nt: TGTGCCATCAGTGAGTCGGAGGGGGCAAACTATGGCTACACCTTC

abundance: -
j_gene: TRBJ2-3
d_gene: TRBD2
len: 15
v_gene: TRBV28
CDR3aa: CASSRRLASTDTQYF
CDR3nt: TGTGCCAGCAGTCGACGACTAGCTAGCACAGATACGCAGTATTTT

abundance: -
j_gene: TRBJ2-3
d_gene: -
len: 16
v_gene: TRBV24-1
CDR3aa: CATSGTVRGGTDTQYF
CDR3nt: TGTGCCACCAGTGGGACAGTCAGGGGGGGCACAGATACGCAGTATTTT

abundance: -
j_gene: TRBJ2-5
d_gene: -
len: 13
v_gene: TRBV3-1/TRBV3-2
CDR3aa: CASSLVLRETQYF
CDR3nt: TGTGCCAGCAGCCTCGTCCTCCGAGAGACCCAGTACTTC

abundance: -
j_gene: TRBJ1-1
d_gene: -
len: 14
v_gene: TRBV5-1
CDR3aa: CASSLEGGNTEAFF
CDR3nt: TGCGCCAGCAGCTTAGAGGGCGGGAACACTGAAGCTTTCTTT

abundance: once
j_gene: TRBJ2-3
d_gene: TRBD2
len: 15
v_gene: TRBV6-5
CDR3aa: CASSYLAGAKDTQYF
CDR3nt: TGTGCCAGCAGTTACCTAGCGGGAGCAAAAGATACGCAGTATTTT

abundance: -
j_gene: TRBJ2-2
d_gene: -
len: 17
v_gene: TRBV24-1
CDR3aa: CATSDPPGGPNTGELFF
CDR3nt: TGTGCCACCAGTGATCCCCCAGGAGGGCCGAACACCGGGGAGCTGTTTTTT

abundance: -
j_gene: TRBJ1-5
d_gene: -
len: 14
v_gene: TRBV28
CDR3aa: CASSLPGSNQPQHF
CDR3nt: TGTGCCAGCAGTCTTCCGGGAAGCAATCAGCCCCAGCATTTT